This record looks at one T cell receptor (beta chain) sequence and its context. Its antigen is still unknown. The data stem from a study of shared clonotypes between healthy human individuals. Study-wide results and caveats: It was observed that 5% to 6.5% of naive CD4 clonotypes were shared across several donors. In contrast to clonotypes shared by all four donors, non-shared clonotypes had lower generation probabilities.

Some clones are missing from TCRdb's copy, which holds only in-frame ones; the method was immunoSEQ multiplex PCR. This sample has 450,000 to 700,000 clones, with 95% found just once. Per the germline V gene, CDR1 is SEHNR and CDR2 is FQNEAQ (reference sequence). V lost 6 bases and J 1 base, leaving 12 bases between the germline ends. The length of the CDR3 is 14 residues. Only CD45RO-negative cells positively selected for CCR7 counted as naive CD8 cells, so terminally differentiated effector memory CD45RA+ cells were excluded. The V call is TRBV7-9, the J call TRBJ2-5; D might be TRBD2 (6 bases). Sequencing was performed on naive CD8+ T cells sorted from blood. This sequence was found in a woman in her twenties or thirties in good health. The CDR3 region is CASSHGLTQETQYF. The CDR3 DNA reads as TGTGCCAGCAGTCATGGACTAACCCAAGAGACCCAGTACTTC.